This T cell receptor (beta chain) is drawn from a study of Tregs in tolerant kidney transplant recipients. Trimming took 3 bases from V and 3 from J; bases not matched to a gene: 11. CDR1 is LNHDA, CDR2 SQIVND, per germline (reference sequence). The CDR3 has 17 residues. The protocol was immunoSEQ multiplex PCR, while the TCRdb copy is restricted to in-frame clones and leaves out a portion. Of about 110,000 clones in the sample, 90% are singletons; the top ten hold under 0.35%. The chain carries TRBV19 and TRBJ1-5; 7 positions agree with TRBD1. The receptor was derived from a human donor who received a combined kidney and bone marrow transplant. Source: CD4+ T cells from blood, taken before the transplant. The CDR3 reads CASSIRTGPFDNQPQHF. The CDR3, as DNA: TGTGCCAGTAGTATCCGGACAGGTCCCTTTGACAATCAGCCCCAGCATTTT.